One and the same sample provided the 11 T cell receptor beta chains below, sequenced in a study of T cell responses to AZD1222 COVID-19 vaccine. TCRdb keeps only in-frame clones here, not all; method: immunoSEQ multiplex PCR. The profile shows around 150,000 clones, around 90% of them singletons. The source was peripheral blood, collected 28 days after the second AZD1222 dose. The receptors shown here come from an adult who received the AZD1222 COVID-19 vaccine.

The chain couples TRBV7-2 to TRBJ1-5; D is perhaps TRBD1 (6 bases). V lost 3 bases to trimming and J lost 5 bases, with 11 bases between them. Germline CDR1 and CDR2: SGHTA and FQGNSA. The CDR3 length is 14 residues. The CDR3 coding sequence is TGTGCCAGCAGCTTTGGACAGACCGATCAGCCCCAGCATTTT. Amino acids: CASSFGQTDQPQHF.

CDR3 DNA sequence: TGTGCCAGCAGTTTAGGGCTGAACACTGAAGCTTTCTTT. Residues: CASSLGLNTEAFF. V usage is TRBV12-3 or TRBV12-4 and J usage is TRBJ1-1; D gene ambiguous. V was cut by 1 base and J by 0 bases, with 3 bases left in between. The CDR3 runs to 13 residues.

V and J are TRBV5-1 and TRBJ2-7; D is ambiguous. V lost 1 base and J 6 bases, leaving 11 bases between the germline ends. The CDR3 is 13 amino acids. Per the germline V gene, CDR1 is SGHRS and CDR2 is YFSETQ. This CDR3 reads CASSLQVGSEQYF. The CDR3 DNA is TGCGCCAGCAGCTTGCAGGTGGGGTCCGAGCAGTACTTC.

The chain recombines TRBV29-1 with TRBJ1-1; no firm D call. Per germline, CDR1 SQVTM and CDR2 ANQGSEA. Deletions cut 4 bases from V and 6 bases from J, with 9 bases between. The CDR3 totals 11 residues. The DNA for the CDR3 is TGCAGCGTTGTGGCCGTTCCTGAAGCTTTCTTT. Its protein is CSVVAVPEAFF.

This chain links TRBV10-2 with TRBJ2-3; TRBD1 matches 7 bases. Germline V gives CDR1 WSHSY, CDR2 SAAADI. This CDR3 has 14 amino acids. After removal of 6 bases from V and 5 bases from J, the junction contained 8 bases not matched to a gene. The CDR3: CASRNRGEGDTQYF. CDR3 coding DNA: TGCGCCAGCAGGAACAGGGGAGAGGGAGATACGCAGTATTTT.

This chain links TRBV27 with TRBJ2-1; D possibly corresponds to TRBD2 (6 bases). The CDR3 spans 15 residues. V lost 5 bases and J 4 bases, leaving 15 bases between the germline ends. Germline V CDR1 and CDR2: MNHEY, SMNVEV (reference sequence). CDR3 sequence reads: CASSPRGGPYNEQFF. The CDR3 bases are TGTGCCAGCAGTCCCCGGGGAGGTCCTTACAATGAGCAGTTCTTC.

CDR3: CASSQFGSGNTIYF. CDR3 nucleotides: TGTGCCAGCAGCCAGTTTGGCTCTGGAAACACCATATATTTT. This chain connects TRBV25-1 to TRBJ1-3; D not certain. The ends were cut back, 6 bases at V and 0 bases at J, with 9 bases in the middle. This CDR3 has 14 amino acids. Germline V gene data show CDR1 as MGHDK and CDR2 as SYGVNS.

This clone was recorded a few times. The J gene is TRBJ2-7, the V gene TRBV14; D uncertain. In germline, CDR1 is SGHDN, CDR2 FVKESK. The CDR3 sequence is 12 residues long. V lost 5 bases to trimming and J lost 1 base, with 6 bases between them. The CDR3 nucleotides are TGTGCCAGCAGCGATGGATCCTACGAGCAGTACTTC. This sequence encodes CASSDGSYEQYF.

This clone has more than one count but fewer than ten. This chain uses TRBV6-1 with TRBJ1-1, with D perhaps TRBD1 (5 bases). CDR3 length: 15 residues. CDR1 MNHNS and CDR2 SASEGT come from the germline V gene. Between the trimmed V and J ends, which lost 1 base and 1 base, there was a span of 10 bases. The CDR3 nucleotides read TGTGCCAGCAGTGAAGAGCCAGGGCAGAACACTGAAGCTTTCTTT. Residues: CASSEEPGQNTEAFF.

The rearrangement uses TRBV27 and TRBJ2-1; D is perhaps TRBD2 (6 bases). V dropped 3 bases and J dropped 0 bases, with 18 bases sitting between them. The V gene's germline CDR1 is MNHEY and CDR2 SMNVEV (reference sequence). The CDR3 covers 18 residues. CDR3 DNA sequence: TGTGCCAGCAGTTTTGTGGGAGGAGCTTTTAGCTCCTACAATGAGCAGTTCTTC. Amino acids: CASSFVGGAFSSYNEQFF.

This chain links TRBV18 with TRBJ1-5; D remains unclear. V lost 2 bases, J lost 4 bases, and 15 bases lay in between. This CDR3 is built from 16 residues. From germline, CDR1 is KGHSH and CDR2 LQKENI. The DNA for the CDR3 is TGTGCCAGCTCACCAACCCGGACGGAAAATAATCAGCCCCAGCATTTT. It is translated as CASSPTRTENNQPQHF.